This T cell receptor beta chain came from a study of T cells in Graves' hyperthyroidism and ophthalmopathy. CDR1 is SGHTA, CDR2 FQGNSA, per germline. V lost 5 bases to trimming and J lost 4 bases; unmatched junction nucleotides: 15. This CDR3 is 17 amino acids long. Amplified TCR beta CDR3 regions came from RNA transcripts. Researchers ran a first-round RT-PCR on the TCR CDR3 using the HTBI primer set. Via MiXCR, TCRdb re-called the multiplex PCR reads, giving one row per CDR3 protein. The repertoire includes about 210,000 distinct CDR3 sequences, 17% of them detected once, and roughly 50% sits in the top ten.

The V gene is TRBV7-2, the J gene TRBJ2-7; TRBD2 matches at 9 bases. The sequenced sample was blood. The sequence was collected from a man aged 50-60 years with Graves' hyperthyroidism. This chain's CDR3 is CASSPQGLRLAEYEQYF. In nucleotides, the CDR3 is TGTGCCAGCAGCCCACAGGGGTTGCGACTAGCGGAATACGAGCAGTACTTC.